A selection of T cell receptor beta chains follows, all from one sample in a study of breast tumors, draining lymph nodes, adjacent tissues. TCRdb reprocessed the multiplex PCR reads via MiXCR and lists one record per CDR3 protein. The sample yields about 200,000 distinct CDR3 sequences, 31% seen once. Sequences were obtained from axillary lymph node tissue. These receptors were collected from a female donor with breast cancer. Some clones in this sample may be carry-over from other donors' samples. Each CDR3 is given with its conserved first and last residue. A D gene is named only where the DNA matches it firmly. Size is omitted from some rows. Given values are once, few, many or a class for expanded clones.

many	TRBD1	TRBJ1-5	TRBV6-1	TGTGCCAGCAGGGGACAGGGGGCAAAGAGCAATCAGCCCCAGCATTTT	CASRGQGAKSNQPQHF
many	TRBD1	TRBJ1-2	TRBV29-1	TGCAGCGCGCCGGGACAGGACAACTATGGCTACACCTTC	CSAPGQDNYGYTF
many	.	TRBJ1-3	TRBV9	TGTGCCAGCAGCGTAGGGGTGAGCTCTGGAAACACCATATATTTT	CASSVGVSSGNTIYF
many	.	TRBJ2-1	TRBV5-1	TGCGCCAGCAGCCGGGAAACAGGGATTGGCAATGAGCAGTTCTTC	CASSRETGIGNEQFF
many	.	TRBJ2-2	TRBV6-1	TGTGCCAGCAGCCCCCGGCTGGGGCTGTTTTTT	CASSPRLGLFF
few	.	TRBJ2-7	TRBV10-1	TGCGCCAGCAGTAAGACCGGGACTGGCATCTACGAGCAGTACTTC	CASSKTGTGIYEQYF
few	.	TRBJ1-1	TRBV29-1	TGCAGCGTTGGAAAAGGGCAGGAAGACACTGAAGCTTTCTTT	CSVGKGQEDTEAFF
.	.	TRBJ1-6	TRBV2	TGTGCCAGCAGTGTAGGGGCAGGGAATTCACCCCTCCACTTT	CASSVGAGNSPLHF
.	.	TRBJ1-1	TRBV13	TGTGCCAGCAGCTCCCAGCTTAGGGGCACTGAAGCTTTCTTT	CASSSQLRGTEAFF
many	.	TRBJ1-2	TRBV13	TGTGCCAGCAGCACAATGACAGGCACCTATGGCTACACCTTC	CASSTMTGTYGYTF
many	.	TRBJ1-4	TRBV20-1	TGCAGTGCTGCCCGATCCGGGGGCAGAATCGAAAAACTGTTTTTT	CSAARSGGRIEKLFF
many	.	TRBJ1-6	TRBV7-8	TGTGCCAGCAGCTTCCGGGCCGCTGCCCTAAATTCACCCCTCCACTTT	CASSFRAAALNSPLHF
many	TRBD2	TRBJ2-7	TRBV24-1	TGTGCCACCAGTGATTTTTGGGGGCAGGAGCGGGAGTCCTACGAGCAGTACTTC	CATSDFWGQERESYEQYF
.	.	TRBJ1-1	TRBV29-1	TGCAGCGACAGGGTATTCACTGAAGCTTTCTTT	CSDRVFTEAFF
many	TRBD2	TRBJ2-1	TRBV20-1	TGCAGTGCTAGAGCAACAGGGACTAGCGGGAGGGCTGGCTACAATGAGCAGTTCTTC	CSARATGTSGRAGYNEQFF
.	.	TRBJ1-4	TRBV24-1	TGTGCCACCGGGATCACAGGGTTGGGTGAAAAACTGTTTTTT	CATGITGLGEKLFF
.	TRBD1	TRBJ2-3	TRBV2	TGTGCCAGCAGTGAAGGTGGGGGACAGGGGGCAGATACGCAGTATTTT	CASSEGGGQGADTQYF
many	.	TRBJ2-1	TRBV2	TGTGCCAGCAGTCAGGACTCAAGCTCCTACAATGAGCAGTTCTTC	CASSQDSSSYNEQFF
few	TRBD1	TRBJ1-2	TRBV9	TGTGCCAGCTCAATAGGACAGGGGGCCGTAAGACCTAACTATGGCTACACCTTC	CASSIGQGAVRPNYGYTF
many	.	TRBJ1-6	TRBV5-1	TGCGCCAGCAGCTTGGAGGGGGAAGGATCACCCCTCCACTTT	CASSLEGEGSPLHF
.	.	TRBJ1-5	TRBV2	TGTGCCACCACCCCACAGCACAATCAGCCCCAGCATTTT	CATTPQHNQPQHF
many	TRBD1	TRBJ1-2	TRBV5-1	TGCGCCAGCAGCCTCCCGGGACAGGTTTCAGAATATGGCTACACCTTC	CASSLPGQVSEYGYTF
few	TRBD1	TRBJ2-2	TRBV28	TGTGCCAGCAGTTTAAGCGGGACAGGGACCGGGGAGCTGTTTTTT	CASSLSGTGTGELFF
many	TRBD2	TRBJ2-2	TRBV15	TGTGCCACCAGCACCCCGCCGGGGGGGGTCACCGGGGAGCTGTTTTTT	CATSTPPGGVTGELFF
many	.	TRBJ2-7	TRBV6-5	TGTGCCAGCAAAAAGACCCGCCTGAGCTCCTACGAGCAGTACTTC	CASKKTRLSSYEQYF
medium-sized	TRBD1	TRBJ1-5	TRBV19	TGTGCCAGTAGTCGGACAGGCGGCAATCAGCCCCAGCATTTT	CASSRTGGNQPQHF
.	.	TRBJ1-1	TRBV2	TGTGCCAGCGGCGCCGGGGAGGGCATCACTGAAGCTTTCTTT	CASGAGEGITEAFF
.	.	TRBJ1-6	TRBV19	TGTGCCAGTAGTAGGGACACCTATTCACCCCTCCACTTT	CASSRDTYSPLHF
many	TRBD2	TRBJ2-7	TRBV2	TGTGCCAGCAGTGAAGGGACTAGTGACACGAAGCAGTACTTC	CASSEGTSDTKQYF
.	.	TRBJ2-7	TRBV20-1	TGCAGTGCTACTTCACTTAGGGACGCGTACTCCTACGAGCAGTACTTC	CSATSLRDAYSYEQYF
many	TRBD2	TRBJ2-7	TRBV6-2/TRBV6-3	TGTGCCAGCAGGCCCGGACTAGCGGACGAGCAGTACTTC	CASRPGLADEQYF
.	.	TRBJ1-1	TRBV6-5	TGTGCCAGCAGCCAGGGGATTGCCACTGAAGCTTTCTTT	CASSQGIATEAFF
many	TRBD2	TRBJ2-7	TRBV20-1	TGCAGTGCTAGCCGTCTAAAGCGGGAGGGCGTAACCTACGAGCAGTACTTC	CSASRLKREGVTYEQYF
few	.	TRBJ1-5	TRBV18	TGTGCCAGCTCCCGGGCGGCCGGCAATCAGCCCCAGCATTTT	CASSRAAGNQPQHF
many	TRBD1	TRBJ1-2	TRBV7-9	TGTGCCAGCAGCTCCGGACAGGGTGGCTACACCTTC	CASSSGQGGYTF
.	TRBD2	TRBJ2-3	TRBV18	TGTGCCAGCTCACGAAGCGGGGCCACAGATACGCAGTATTTT	CASSRSGATDTQYF
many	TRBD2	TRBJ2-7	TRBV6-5	TGTGCCAGCAGACCCAGCGGGAACTACGAGCAGTACTTC	CASRPSGNYEQYF
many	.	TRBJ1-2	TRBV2	TGTGCCAGCAGTGAAGCGAGGGCAGGGGCTTATGGCTACACCTTC	CASSEARAGAYGYTF
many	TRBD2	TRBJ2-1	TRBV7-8	TGTGCCAGCAGCCCCCTGGCGAGCGGGGGCACCTGGGACGATGAGCAGTTCTTC	CASSPLASGGTWDDEQFF
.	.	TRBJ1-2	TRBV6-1	TGTGCCAGCAGTGTCGAGAACCAATATGGCTACACCTTC	CASSVENQYGYTF
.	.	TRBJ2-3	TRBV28	TGTGCCAGCAGCCCGGGATTTCCCTTAGGCCTAGGTGGGGATACGCAGTATTTT	CASSPGFPLGLGGDTQYF
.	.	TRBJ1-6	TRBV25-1	TGTGCCGGCAGTGAAGGAGAGGCTTATTCACCCCTCCACTTT	CAGSEGEAYSPLHF
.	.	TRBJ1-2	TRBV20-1	TGCAGTCGCGCAGGGACGGGCGGCTACACCTTC	CSRAGTGGYTF
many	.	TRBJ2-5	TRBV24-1	TGTGCCACCAGTGATATTGACGGGGGCGGTGAGACCCAGTACTTC	CATSDIDGGGETQYF
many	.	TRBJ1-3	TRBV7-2	TGTGCCAGCAGCGCAAGCTCTGGAAACACCATATATTTT	CASSASSGNTIYF
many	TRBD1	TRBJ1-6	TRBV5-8	TGTGCCAGCAGTTTCACAGCGGGGACAGGGAATTCACCCCTCCACTTT	CASSFTAGTGNSPLHF
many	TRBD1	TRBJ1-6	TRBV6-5	TGTGCCAGCAGTCACTCGACAGGGGACAATTCACCCCTCCACTTT	CASSHSTGDNSPLHF
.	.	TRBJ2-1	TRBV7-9	TGCGCCAGCAGCCAGCAAAAGGTCTCCCACTTCTACAATGAGCAGTTCTTC	CASSQQKVSHFYNEQFF
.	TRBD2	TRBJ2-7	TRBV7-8	TGTGCCAGCAGCTCAACTAGCGGGGGTTCCTACGAGCAGTACTTC	CASSSTSGGSYEQYF
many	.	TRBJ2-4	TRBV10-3	TGTGCCATCAGCGGGGCACAGGATGCTGCCAAAAACATTCAGTACTTC	CAISGAQDAAKNIQYF
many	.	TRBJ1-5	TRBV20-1	TGCAGTGCTAGAGATCTGGAGGGGCTAGGAAGCAATCAGCCCCAGCATTTT	CSARDLEGLGSNQPQHF
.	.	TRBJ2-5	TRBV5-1	TGCGCCAGCAGCTTGGGATCAGGGCGAGAGACCCAGTACTTC	CASSLGSGRETQYF
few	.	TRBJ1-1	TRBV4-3	TGCGCCAGCAGCCAAGTAGGGGCTAGGGTTACTGAAGCTTTCTTT	CASSQVGARVTEAFF
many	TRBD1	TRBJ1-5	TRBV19	TGTGCCAGTAGCCCCCGTGAACCGGGACAGGGGAAAGTAAGGACCCAGCATTTT	CASSPREPGQGKVRTQHF
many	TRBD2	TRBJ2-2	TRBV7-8	TGTGCCAGCAGCGTTCGCCTAGCGGGAGATACCGGGGAGCTGTTTTTT	CASSVRLAGDTGELFF
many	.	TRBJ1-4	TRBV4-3	TGCGCCAGCAGCCCGTCGTCGGGTCCCAATGAAAAACTGTTTTTT	CASSPSSGPNEKLFF
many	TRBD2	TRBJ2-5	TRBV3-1	TGTGCCAGCAGTCTTAGCGGGAGTCCAGAGACCCAGTACTTC	CASSLSGSPETQYF
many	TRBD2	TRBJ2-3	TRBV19	TGTGCCAGTAGTTCCAAACTAGCGGGGCGCACAGATACGCAGTATTTT	CASSSKLAGRTDTQYF
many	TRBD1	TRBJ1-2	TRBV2	TGTGCCAGCAGTGCCGGGACAGCTAACTATGGCTACACCTTC	CASSAGTANYGYTF